This entry lists 21 T cell receptor beta chains sequenced from one sample in a study of cytotoxic CD8 clonotypes in ibrutinib-treated CLL. The data were produced by immunoSEQ multiplex PCR, yet TCRdb's version contains in-frame clones alone and is incomplete. Of some 8,000 clones listed, roughly 84% were seen once; the top ten hold less than 4%. The specimen comprised PBMCs, sampled before ibrutinib treatment. The origin of the receptors is a human donor with chronic lymphocytic leukemia.

This clone was detected once. V usage is TRBV4-2 and J usage is TRBJ1-2; no reliable D call. The germline V gene encodes CDR1 LGHNA and CDR2 YNFKEQ. V dropped 1 base and J dropped 9 bases, with 15 bases sitting between them. This CDR3 is built from 14 residues. In nucleotides, the CDR3 is TGTGCCAGCAGCCAAGTGTCCGGAGACTCTCGCTACACCTTC. This codes for CASSQVSGDSRYTF.

The rearrangement joins TRBV6-1 to TRBJ2-7, with D perhaps matching TRBD1 (7 bases). The CDR3 sequence is 15 residues long. Germline V gene lookup returns CDR1 MNHNS and CDR2 SASEGT. V was shortened by 7 bases and J by 0 bases, with 16 bases between the two germline ends. The CDR3 spells CASTLGGGNSYEQYF. In nucleotides, the CDR3 is TGTGCCAGCACCCTAGGAGGGGGCAACTCCTACGAGCAGTACTTC.

The chain recombines TRBV30 with TRBJ2-1, with 11 bases that match TRBD2. V gave up 5 bases and J gave up 8 bases; unmatched junction bases: 14. CDR1 and CDR2 (germline): GTSNPN, SVGIG (reference sequence). This CDR3 region has 16 residues. This chain's CDR3 is CAWDPPVAGGPHEQFF. DNA of the CDR3: TGTGCCTGGGACCCTCCGGTAGCGGGAGGGCCACATGAGCAGTTCTTC. The entire variable domain, with the rest obtained from reference TRBV30 and TRBJ2-1, is as follows: SQTIHQWPATLVQPVGSPLSLECTVEGTSNPNLYWYRQAAGRGLQLLFYSVGIGQISSEVPQNLSASRPQDRQFILSSKKLLLSDSGFYLCAWDPPVAGGPHEQFFGPGTRLTVL.

The rearrangement links TRBV5-8 to TRBJ1-4; TRBD1 is a possible D gene (5 bases). The ends were cut back, 2 bases at V and 7 bases at J, with 15 bases in the middle. The germline V gene encodes CDR1 SGHTS and CDR2 YDEGEE. CDR3 length: 15 amino acids. For the CDR3, the DNA is TGTGCCAGCAGCTTCCGCTCTGGGGCGGCTGAAAAACTGTTTTTT. Translation: CASSFRSGAAEKLFF. The complete variable domain, with remaining parts taken from reference TRBV5-8 and TRBJ1-4, reads EAGVTQSPTHLIKTRGQQATLRCSPISGHTSVYWYQQALGLGLQFLLWYDEGEERNRGNFPPRFSGRQFPNYSSELNVNALELEDSALYLCASSFRSGAAEKLFFGSGTQLSVL.

V is TRBV2 and J is TRBJ2-3, with a tentative D call TRBD2 (6 bases). V lost 8 bases, J lost 2 bases, and 14 bases lay in between. The CDR3 totals 14 residues. Germline V CDR1 and CDR2: SNHLY, FYNNEI. The CDR3 sequence: CASVLREPTDTQYF. As DNA, the CDR3 is TGTGCCAGCGTGTTGCGGGAACCCACAGATACGCAGTATTTT. The full variable domain, completed using reference TRBV2 and TRBJ2-3, is EPEVTQTPSHQVTQMGQEVILRCVPISNHLYFYWYRQILGQKVEFLVSFYNNEISEKSEIFDDQFSVERPDGSNFTLKIRSTKLEDSAMYFCASVLREPTDTQYFGPGTRLTVL.

Only a few counts were recorded for this clone. The genes are TRBV29-1 and TRBJ2-7, with TRBD1 as a possible D gene (6 bases). This CDR3 contains 14 residues. CDR1 SQVTM and CDR2 ANQGSEA come from the germline V gene. Trimming took 8 bases from V and 3 from J, leaving 20 bases between them. The CDR3 nucleotides are TGCAGCCCCTCCCGAAAACAGGGAATCTACGAGCAGTACTTC. Amino acids: CSPSRKQGIYEQYF.

This clone turned up a few times. This chain links TRBV6-6 with TRBJ1-6; TRBD1 might be the D (5 bases). V shed 6 bases and J shed 8 bases, with 14 bases lying between them. The germline gives CDR1 MNHNY, CDR2 SVGAGI (reference sequence). The CDR3 spans 14 residues. The CDR3 sequence is CASSERGEDSPLHF. The CDR3 coding sequence is TGTGCCAGCAGCGAAAGGGGCGAGGATTCACCCCTCCACTTT.

The chain combines TRBV2 with TRBJ1-4, with D uncertain. CDR1 and CDR2 from the germline V gene are SNHLY and FYNNEI. V was shortened by 6 bases and J by 0 bases, with 14 bases between the two germline ends. The length of the CDR3 is 16 residues. Written as DNA, the CDR3 is TGTGCCAGCAGAACCTCCGCTCATGCAACTAATGAAAAACTGTTTTTT. Its translation: CASRTSAHATNEKLFF.

The chain uses TRBV30 and TRBJ1-2; D may be TRBD1 (6 bases). The CDR3 length is 16 residues. Germline assignment: CDR1 GTSNPN and CDR2 SVGIG (reference sequence). V lost 1 base, J lost 5 bases, and 20 bases lay in between. The CDR3 nucleotides read TGTGCCTGGAGTGGTCAGGGACATGCTCGTAGGTATGGCTACACCTTC. It translates to CAWSGQGHARRYGYTF.

This clone came up a few times. This chain joins TRBV7-2 and TRBJ1-5, with D possibly being TRBD1 (5 bases). V was cut by 2 bases and J by 1 base, with 15 bases left in between. Germline assignment: CDR1 SGHTA and CDR2 FQGNSA. The CDR3 sequence is 17 residues long. CDR3 DNA: TGTGCCAGCAGCTTATGGGGGGGAACCGGGAGCAATCAGCCCCAGCATTTT. Translating gives CASSLWGGTGSNQPQHF. The full variable domain, in which reference TRBV7-2 and TRBJ1-5 provide the parts outside the CDR3, is GAGVSQSPSNKVTEKGKDVELRCDPISGHTALYWYRQSLGQGLEFLIYFQGNSAPDKSGLPSDRFSAERTGGSVSTLTIQRTQQEDSAVYLCASSLWGGTGSNQPQHFGDGTRLSIL.

This chain connects TRBV7-9 to TRBJ1-2; D remains ambiguous. V was pared by 1 base and J by 8 bases, with 14 bases between. This CDR3 contains 14 residues. Germline assignment: CDR1 SEHNR and CDR2 FQNEAQ (reference sequence). The CDR3 here is CASSLDGGNQGYTF. In nucleotides, the CDR3 is TGTGCCAGCAGCTTAGATGGCGGAAACCAAGGCTACACCTTC.

The chain has TRBV21-1 and TRBJ1-1. TRBV21-1 is termed a pseudogene. This CDR3 region has 16 residues. CDR3 region: CASSCFLATIRTEAFF. CDR3 DNA sequence: TGTGCCAGCAGCTGTTTTCTAGCTACAATTCGCACTGAAGCTTTCTTT.

This chain joins TRBV29-1 and TRBJ2-7; tentatively, D is TRBD1 (6 bases). The length of the CDR3 is 12 residues. CDR1 is SQVTM, CDR2 ANQGSEA, per germline. With 6 bases removed from V and 4 bases from J, the gap between germline ends came to 13 bases. The CDR3 nucleotides are TGCAGCGTAGTTGACAGGCTTTACGAGCAGTACTTC. It yields the protein CSVVDRLYEQYF.

The J gene is TRBJ2-3, the V gene TRBV19; TRBD2 aligns across 13 bases. Germline V lookup: CDR1 LNHDA, CDR2 SQIVND (reference sequence). The CDR3 is 15 residues long. Germline trimming cut 9 bases from V and 2 bases from J; bases unmatched to any gene: 5. CDR3 nucleotides: TGTGCCAGCCGGACTAGCGGGGGCCTCACAGATACGCAGTATTTT. This translates into CASRTSGGLTDTQYF.

The chain uses TRBV15 and TRBJ2-5, with TRBD2 as a possible D gene (7 bases). This CDR3 spans 16 amino acids. V was cut by 3 bases and J by 1 base, with 15 bases left in between. Germline V gene sequence: CDR1 LNHNV, CDR2 YYDKDF (reference sequence). CDR3 nucleotides: TGTGCCACCAGCAGGACCCGCGGGGGCGTCCAAGAGACCCAGTACTTC. This codes for CATSRTRGGVQETQYF.

The rearrangement links TRBV6-1 to TRBJ1-2, with D possibly being TRBD1 (5 bases). Germline assignment: CDR1 MNHNS and CDR2 SASEGT. Trimming pared 0 bases from V and 5 bases from J, leaving 10 bases between. The CDR3 is 14 amino acids. This chain's CDR3 is CASSEAIRGYGYTF. The CDR3 coding sequence is TGTGCCAGCAGTGAAGCGATTCGGGGGTATGGCTACACCTTC.

The genes are TRBV7-2 and TRBJ2-1; 9 bases align to TRBD2. This CDR3 has 18 residues. Germline V gene data show CDR1 as SGHTA and CDR2 as FQGNSA. The ends lost 1 base at V and 7 bases at J; junction bases unmatched: 14. The DNA for the CDR3 is TGTGCCAGCAGCTTAGTTCGCGCGGGGGGGCCGGGTAGGAATGAGCAGTTCTTC. Translating it yields CASSLVRAGGPGRNEQFF.

The J gene is TRBJ2-7, the V gene TRBV19; D not certain. The V end lost 3 bases, the J end lost 3 bases, and 9 bases lay between the germline ends. The CDR3 loop spans 13 amino acids. CDR1 LNHDA and CDR2 SQIVND come from the germline V gene (reference sequence). CDR3 in DNA: TGTGCCAGTAGTATGGAACAACGCTACGAGCAGTACTTC. Translation gives CASSMEQRYEQYF.

In nucleotides, the CDR3 is TGTGCCAGCAGCGCCTCCGGGACTAGCGCCGCGGAGCAGTTCTTC. Translated: CASSASGTSAAEQFF. The rearrangement uses TRBV9 and TRBJ2-1, with TRBD2 matching over 10 bases. After removal of 3 bases from V and 10 bases from J, the junction contained 10 bases not matched to a gene. Germline V gene lookup returns CDR1 SGDLS and CDR2 YYNGEE. CDR3 size: 15 residues.

The chain couples TRBV7-9 to TRBJ2-1; 9 positions agree with TRBD2. CDR1 and CDR2 (germline): SEHNR, FQNEAQ (reference sequence). Trimming took 5 bases from V and 6 from J; bases not matched to a gene: 20. This CDR3 region has 19 residues. The CDR3: CASSQWTSGRNHRSNEQFF. In DNA, the CDR3 is TGTGCCAGCAGCCAATGGACGAGCGGGAGGAACCACCGATCCAATGAGCAGTTCTTC.

This chain joins TRBV5-1 and TRBJ2-7; 10 bases align to TRBD1. This CDR3 comprises 14 residues. V was clipped by 0 bases and J by 7 bases; unmatched bases: 4. Germline-derived CDR1 and CDR2 are SGHRS and YFSETQ. The CDR3 loop is CASSLGQGAREQYF. CDR3 nucleotides: TGCGCCAGCAGCTTGGGACAGGGGGCGCGAGAGCAGTACTTC. Variable domain in full (rest from reference TRBV5-1 and TRBJ2-7): KAGVTQTPRYLIKTRGQQVTLSCSPISGHRSVSWYQQTPGQGLQFLFEYFSETQRNKGNFPGRFSGRQFSNSRSEMNVSTLELGDSALYLCASSLGQGAREQYFGPGTRLTVT.